These 13 T cell receptor beta chains share one sample of origin, sequenced in a study of CD8+CD57+ T cells in acquired aplastic anemia. Genomic DNA constituted the template upon which TCR beta VDJ and CDR3 profiling was performed. TCRdb analysed the reads with MiXCR anew, one entry per CDR3 protein. This sample carries approximately 80,000 distinct CDR3 sequences, about 70% of them seen once, and the ten largest clones take about four fifths. The sequenced patients had an expansion of CD8+CD57+ cells seen by flow cytometry. Specimen: sorted CD4+, CD8+, or CD8+CD57+ T cells (not recorded which) from PBMCs. These receptors came from a human donor with aplastic anemia.

CDR3 sequence (DNA): TGTGCCAGCAGCTTAGATCCATCCCGGGAGACCCAGTACTTC. It specifies CASSLDPSRETQYF. The rearrangement uses TRBV7-8 and TRBJ2-5; unclear D gene. The CDR3 is made up of 14 amino acids. The ends were cut back, 1 base at V and 5 bases at J, with 11 bases in the middle. Looked up from germline, CDR1 is SGHVS and CDR2 is FQNEAQ.

The chain couples TRBV20-1 to TRBJ1-1; D gene uncertain. This CDR3 region has 14 residues. V gave up 3 bases and J gave up 1 base, with 12 bases separating them. Germline V gives CDR1 DFQATT, CDR2 SNEGSKA (reference sequence). The CDR3 loop is CSASPHAGNTEAFF. The CDR3 DNA reads TGCAGTGCTAGCCCCCACGCAGGGAACACTGAAGCTTTCTTT.

This clonotype was counted at least ten times. This sequence joins TRBV7-9 and TRBJ2-1; 9 bases align to TRBD1. Germline V gives CDR1 SEHNR, CDR2 FQNEAQ (reference sequence). V lost 2 bases to trimming and J lost 5 bases; unmatched junction nucleotides: 4. The CDR3 is 15 amino acids. The CDR3 loop is CASSLKDRGDNEQFF. As DNA, the CDR3 is TGTGCCAGCAGCTTAAAGGACAGGGGAGACAATGAGCAGTTCTTC.

The chain links TRBV7-2 to TRBJ2-7; 7 bases match TRBD1. With 5 bases clipped from V and 0 bases from J, the junction kept 4 bases outside the gene matches. The CDR3 contains 14 residues. CDR1 and CDR2 from the germline V gene are SGHTA and FQGNSA. CDR3 residues: CASSTGQNSYEQYF. Here the CDR3 DNA reads TGTGCCAGCAGCACGGGACAGAACTCCTACGAGCAGTACTTC.

The gene calls are TRBV25-1 and TRBJ2-7; D unclear. Between the trimmed V and J ends, which lost 5 bases and 4 bases, there was a span of 9 bases. The CDR3 is 12 amino acids. In germline, CDR1 is MGHDK, CDR2 SYGVNS. In DNA, the CDR3 is TGTGCCAGCAGTTACCGTGGGTACGAGCAGTACTTC. As protein: CASSYRGYEQYF.

This clonotype was observed many times. The chain uses TRBV5-5 and TRBJ2-7, with TRBD2 matching over 7 bases. V lost 2 bases and J lost 0; bases outside the gene matches: 2. This CDR3 has 14 residues. Germline V lookup: CDR1 SGHKS, CDR2 YYEKEE (reference sequence). CDR3 residues: CASSFAGASYEQYF. The CDR3 region has the DNA TGTGCCAGCAGCTTTGCGGGAGCCTCCTACGAGCAGTACTTC. Filled out from reference TRBV5-5 and TRBJ2-7, the complete variable domain reads DAGVTQSPTHLIKTRGQQVTLRCSPISGHKSVSWYQQVLGQGPQFIFQYYEKEERGRGNFPDRFSARQFPNYSSELNVNALLLGDSALYLCASSFAGASYEQYFGPGTRLTVT.

The chain joins TRBV5-1 to TRBJ2-5; 8 positions match TRBD2. The germline CDR1 and CDR2 sequences are SGHRS and YFSETQ. The CDR3 totals 17 residues. Germline trimming cut 4 bases from V and 11 bases from J; bases unmatched to any gene: 22. The CDR3 nucleotides read TGCGCCAGCAGCATTGGCACCTTCGGACTAGCTGCCAATGAGCAGTACTTC. The encoded protein is CASSIGTFGLAANEQYF.

In its sample, this clonotype was seen a few times. J is TRBJ2-7 and V is TRBV2; 7 bases are a match to TRBD1. CDR1 is SNHLY, CDR2 FYNNEI, per germline. The CDR3 covers 14 residues. J was trimmed by 0 bases and V by 7 bases; bases with no gene match: 6. CDR3 protein: CASTLPGGSYEQYF. The CDR3 nucleotides are TGTGCCAGCACTTTGCCAGGGGGCTCCTACGAGCAGTACTTC.

This clonotype was counted a few times. This chain joins TRBV10-3 and TRBJ2-7, with a weak D call TRBD1 (6 bases). Germline V gene lookup returns CDR1 ENHRY and CDR2 SYGVKD. This CDR3 has 14 residues. The germline V and J ends were trimmed by 3 bases and 3 bases, with 12 bases remaining between them. CDR3 sequence reads: CAISDEDSSYEQYF. In nucleotides, the CDR3 is TGTGCCATCAGTGATGAGGACAGCAGCTACGAGCAGTACTTC.

In this sample, this clonotype turned up a few times. The rearrangement uses TRBV2 and TRBJ2-7, with a weak D call TRBD2 (6 bases). There are 13 residues in the CDR3. Germline V lookup: CDR1 SNHLY, CDR2 FYNNEI. V was clipped by 3 bases and J by 7 bases, with 13 bases between them. The DNA of the CDR3 is TGTGCCAGCAGTGATTCTGGGGCGGGGGAGCAGTACTTC. As protein: CASSDSGAGEQYF.

This clonotype was recorded many times. The chain carries TRBV7-3 and TRBJ2-1; D gene ambiguous. This CDR3 is built from 14 residues. Trimming cost V 0 bases and J 5 bases, with 8 bases left between them. Germline V gene lookup returns CDR1 SGHTA and CDR2 FQGTGA. This chain's CDR3 is CASSLTGSNNEQFF. The CDR3 DNA follows: TGTGCCAGCAGCTTAACTGGCTCAAACAATGAGCAGTTCTTC.

This clonotype has a single count. CDR3 region: CATSDLGQGRPDTQYF. The DNA of the CDR3 is TGTGCCACCAGTGACCTGGGACAGGGGAGGCCAGATACGCAGTATTTT. V and J are TRBV24-1 and TRBJ2-3, with 10 bases that match TRBD1. Per germline, CDR1 KGHDR and CDR2 SFDVKD. With V trimmed by 4 bases and J by 4 bases, 7 bases remained unmatched. This CDR3 has 16 residues.

The V and J genes are TRBV11-3 and TRBJ2-1; D is ambiguous. Germline V CDR1 and CDR2: SGHNT, YENEEA. The CDR3 has 13 residues. V lost 3 bases, J lost 3 bases, and 6 bases lay in between. For the CDR3, the DNA is TGTGCCAGCAGCTTTGGTCGCTACAATGAGCAGTTCTTC. Its protein is CASSFGRYNEQFF.